These 9 T cell receptor beta chains came from one sample sequenced in a study of CD8 T cells in ankylosing spondylitis. TCRdb reanalysed the 5' RACE reads using MiXCR and keeps one entry per CDR3 protein. This table holds 150,000 or so distinct CDR3 sequences, around a third found once. Sequencing used synovial fluid, either unsorted or a sorted T cell fraction (not recorded which). Receptors originate from a male donor with ankylosing spondylitis.

The sample holds a few counts of this clonotype. This chain uses TRBV5-1 with TRBJ1-4, with 9 bases identical to TRBD1. Germline V gives CDR1 SGHRS, CDR2 YFSETQ. Trimming at V came to 4 bases and at J to 6 bases, leaving 10 bases not matched to a gene. The CDR3 sequence is 16 residues long. The CDR3 DNA is TGCGCCAGCAGCCAGGGGACAGGGCCGGGTGATGAAAAACTGTTTTTT. This gives the protein CASSQGTGPGDEKLFF. Full variable domain (missing parts from reference TRBV5-1 and TRBJ1-4): KAGVTQTPRYLIKTRGQQVTLSCSPISGHRSVSWYQQTPGQGLQFLFEYFSETQRNKGNFPGRFSGRQFSNSRSEMNVSTLELGDSALYLCASSQGTGPGDEKLFFGSGTQLSVL.

The gene calls are TRBV20-1 and TRBJ1-1; 7 nucleotides agree with TRBD1. Trimming took 5 bases from V and 2 from J; bases not matched to a gene: 5. Germline CDR1 is DFQATT and CDR2 is SNEGSKA (reference sequence). The CDR3 contains 13 residues. This CDR3 reads CSALTGRNTEAFF. For the CDR3, the DNA is TGCAGTGCTCTGACAGGGCGAAACACTGAAGCTTTCTTT.

J is TRBJ1-2 and V is TRBV5-8; 9 bases are shared with TRBD1. Germline V gene data show CDR1 as SGHTS and CDR2 as YDEGEE. This CDR3 contains 17 residues. V shed 3 bases, J shed 2 bases, and the junction held 11 bases outside the gene matches. CDR3 in amino acids: CASSYPGTGYLNYGYTF. CDR3 in DNA: TGTGCCAGCAGCTATCCCGGGACAGGGTATCTGAACTATGGCTACACCTTC.

The rearrangement joins TRBV5-6 to TRBJ1-1; D unresolved. CDR1 is SGHDT, CDR2 YYEEEE, per germline. The CDR3 covers 15 residues. V was cut by 4 bases and J by 4 bases, with 17 bases left in between. CDR3 loop: CASSRLVQAFTEAFF. CDR3 coding DNA: TGTGCCAGCAGCCGTCTAGTTCAGGCTTTCACTGAAGCTTTCTTT.

V usage is TRBV7-9 and J usage is TRBJ2-7; 8 bases align to TRBD2. Germline lookup yields CDR1 SEHNR and CDR2 FQNEAQ (reference sequence). Trimming removed 5 bases from V and 2 bases from J; junction bases left unmatched: 11. The CDR3 contains 16 residues. CDR3 sequence (DNA): TGTGCCAGCAGCCACACTCCGGGACTAGGGACCTACGAGCAGTACTTC. Translated: CASSHTPGLGTYEQYF. Full variable domain (outside the CDR3, taken from reference TRBV7-9 and TRBJ2-7): DTGVSQNPRHKITKRGQNVTFRCDPISEHNRLYWYRQTLGQGPEFLTYFQNEAQLEKSRLLSDRFSAERPKGSFSTLEIQRTEQGDSAMYLCASSHTPGLGTYEQYFGPGTRLTVT.

This clonotype was seen more than once but under ten times. V is TRBV5-1 and J is TRBJ1-6; D is possibly TRBD1 (5 bases). The CDR3 covers 14 residues. Trimming pared 0 bases from V and 10 bases from J, leaving 11 bases between. CDR1 and CDR2 (germline): SGHRS, YFSETQ. Here the CDR3 reads CASSLVWGESPLHF. CDR3 DNA sequence: TGCGCCAGCAGCTTGGTATGGGGGGAGTCACCCCTCCACTTT.

The chain recombines TRBV5-4 with TRBJ1-1, with 10 bases that match TRBD1. Germline CDR1 SGHNT, CDR2 YYREEE (reference sequence). V lost 1 base, J lost 2 bases, and 5 bases stayed unmatched. This CDR3 contains 16 residues. The chain's CDR3 is CASSLRQGAGNTEAFF. The CDR3 DNA reads TGTGCCAGCAGCTTGCGACAGGGGGCAGGAAACACTGAAGCTTTCTTT.

CDR3 nucleotide sequence: TGCAGTGCTAGGGCGACTAGCGGTTTAGAGACCCAGTACTTC. It translates to CSARATSGLETQYF. This rearrangement joins TRBV20-1 to TRBJ2-5, with TRBD2 identical over 9 bases. Germline CDR1 reads DFQATT; CDR2 reads SNEGSKA (reference sequence). There are 14 residues in the CDR3. The ends lost 3 bases at V and 4 bases at J; junction bases unmatched: 6.

The DNA for the CDR3 is TGTGCCAGCAGCTCCCCGCTGGGGGTTTCCTACGAGCAGTACTTC. It specifies CASSSPLGVSYEQYF. This sequence joins TRBV7-9 and TRBJ2-7; TRBD1 or TRBD2 may be the D gene (5 bases each). V dropped 4 bases and J dropped 1 base, with 14 bases sitting between them. The CDR3 totals 15 residues. Germline CDR1 and CDR2: SEHNR and FQNEAQ (reference sequence).